Listed here are 20 T cell receptor beta chains from one sample, sequenced in a study of OX40 agonist ivuxolimab in advanced cancers. The method was immunoSEQ multiplex PCR; TCRdb's version includes in-frame clones alone and lacks a portion of them. The table records roughly 71,000 clones, about nine tenths of them present only once. The source was CD4+ or CD8+ T cells sorted from blood, collected in a trial of the OX40 agonist ivuxolimab. The source is an adult with an advanced solid tumor such as melanoma, head and neck, liver or kidney cancer.

This chain joins TRBV27 and TRBJ1-4; D is unresolved. Germline CDR1 is MNHEY and CDR2 is SMNVEV (reference sequence). The germline V and J ends were trimmed by 4 bases and 8 bases, with 14 bases remaining between them. The CDR3 loop spans 14 amino acids. DNA of the CDR3: TGTGCCAGCAGTTCGACATGGGATCGGGAAAAACTGTTTTTT. Amino acid sequence: CASSSTWDREKLFF.

The chain is built from TRBV27 and TRBJ1-1; possibly TRBD1 for D (6 bases). This CDR3 is built from 13 residues. CDR1 and CDR2 (germline): MNHEY, SMNVEV (reference sequence). Deletions cut 7 bases from V and 0 bases from J, with 9 bases between. CDR3 nucleotide sequence: TGTGCCAGCAAAGGACAGCTGAACACTGAAGCTTTCTTT. This codes for CASKGQLNTEAFF.

This sequence joins TRBV28 and TRBJ2-1; unclear D gene. The CDR3 consists of 13 residues. Trimming pared 2 bases from V and 8 bases from J, leaving 10 bases between. Germline V CDR1 and CDR2: MDHEN, SYDVKM. CDR3 coding DNA: TGTGCCAGCAGTTTACACCGTGGGGATGAGCAGTTCTTC. Protein sequence: CASSLHRGDEQFF.

As for this clone: The junction departs from germline at one end; a sequencing error may be responsible. The V call is TRBV7-7, the J call TRBJ2-1, with 10 bases identical to TRBD2. The CDR3 extends over 15 amino acids. Germline lookup yields CDR1 SSHAT and CDR2 FNYEAQ (reference sequence). This CDR3 is CASSLNPSGSHEQFF. The CDR3, as DNA: TGTGCTAGCAGCTTAAATCCTAGCGGGAGTCATGAGCAGTTCTTC.

The chain uses TRBV18 and TRBJ2-5; 8 nucleotides match TRBD1. After removal of 6 bases from V and 0 bases from J, the junction contained 6 bases not matched to a gene. The CDR3 extends over 15 amino acids. Germline V gives CDR1 KGHSH, CDR2 LQKENI. The CDR3 DNA sequence: TGTGCCAGCTCGCCGGGACAGGTCTACCAAGAGACCCAGTACTTC. Protein: CASSPGQVYQETQYF.

The gene calls are TRBV9 and TRBJ2-3; maybe TRBD2 (7 bases). CDR3 length: 16 amino acids. The V end lost 2 bases, the J end lost 2 bases, and 15 bases lay between the germline ends. Germline V gives CDR1 SGDLS, CDR2 YYNGEE. CDR3 sequence: CASSVLFGGHTDTQYF. The CDR3 bases are TGTGCCAGCAGCGTTTTATTCGGGGGGCACACAGATACGCAGTATTTT.

V gene TRBV11-2 combines with J gene TRBJ2-1, with 11 bases that match TRBD2. The CDR3 has 16 amino acids. In germline, CDR1 is SGHAT, CDR2 FQNNGV. V dropped 0 bases and J dropped 6; count of bases not matched to a gene: 4. The CDR3 sequence is CASSLDASGRLNEQFF. The DNA of the CDR3 is TGTGCCAGCAGCTTAGACGCTAGCGGGAGGCTCAATGAGCAGTTCTTC.

The gene calls are TRBV10-2 and TRBJ1-6, with 11 bases matching TRBD1. The germline CDR1 and CDR2 sequences are WSHSY and SAAADI. Trimming at V came to 5 bases and at J to 10 bases, leaving 7 bases not matched to a gene. This CDR3 is built from 15 residues. CDR3 residues: CASSRSGQGESPLHF. CDR3 DNA sequence: TGCGCCAGCAGTCGTTCGGGACAGGGGGAATCACCCCTCCACTTT.

The chain uses TRBV27 and TRBJ2-1; 7 bases align to TRBD1. Germline V gene lookup returns CDR1 MNHEY and CDR2 SMNVEV (reference sequence). Germline trimming cut 1 base from V and 4 bases from J; bases unmatched to any gene: 10. This CDR3 is built from 17 residues. CDR3 residues: CASSLFLPGQRYNEQFF. The CDR3, as DNA: TGTGCCAGCAGTTTATTTCTACCGGGACAGAGATACAATGAGCAGTTCTTC.

V is TRBV15 and J is TRBJ2-7; TRBD1 might be the D (5 bases). CDR1 is LNHNV and CDR2 is YYDKDF in the germline V gene (reference sequence). The V gene lost 5 bases and the J gene lost 5 bases, with 13 bases spanning the gap. The CDR3 is 13 amino acids. The CDR3 DNA follows: TGTGCCACCAGCCAAGACAGTAATCACGAGCAGTACTTC. Residues: CATSQDSNHEQYF.

The chain is built from TRBV5-4 and TRBJ2-7, with D perhaps assigned TRBD1 or TRBD2 (5 bases each). Trimming shortened V by 2 bases and J by 2 bases, and 20 bases separated the two germline ends. CDR1 is SGHNT, CDR2 YYREEE, per germline (reference sequence). The length of the CDR3 is 17 residues. In nucleotides, the CDR3 is TGTGCCAGCAGCTTACATGACGACGGGACGCAAACCTACGAGCAGTACTTC. Residues: CASSLHDDGTQTYEQYF.

The chain recombines TRBV19 with TRBJ1-2; no clear D. V was clipped by 3 bases and J by 4 bases, with 9 bases between them. The CDR3 loop spans 13 amino acids. CDR1 is LNHDA, CDR2 SQIVND, per germline (reference sequence). The CDR3 bases are TGTGCCAGTAGTATGGGAGACTTCTATGGCTACACCTTC. This translates into CASSMGDFYGYTF.

This chain connects TRBV7-2 to TRBJ2-7; D is undetermined. Germline V CDR1 and CDR2: SGHTA, FQGNSA. Trimming cost V 2 bases and J 2 bases, with 7 bases left between them. There are 13 residues in the CDR3. The CDR3 DNA reads as TGTGCCAGCAGCTTAACCCTAGCCTACGAGCAGTACTTC. It yields the protein CASSLTLAYEQYF.

This chain uses TRBV5-1 with TRBJ1-2; 7 nucleotides agree with TRBD1. Germline loops: CDR1 SGHRS, CDR2 YFSETQ. With 0 bases clipped from V and 1 base from J, the junction kept 9 bases outside the gene matches. This CDR3 has 17 residues. The CDR3 nucleotides read TGCGCCAGCAGCTTGGCCTTACAGGGGACTTTTAACTATGGCTACACCTTC. Protein product: CASSLALQGTFNYGYTF.

V and J are TRBV7-8 and TRBJ2-3, with 11 positions matching TRBD2. V was clipped by 2 bases and J by 1 base; unmatched bases: 8. This CDR3 is 18 amino acids long. Germline lookup yields CDR1 SGHVS and CDR2 FQNEAQ. The CDR3 nucleotides are TGTGCCAGCAGCTTACCACTAGCGGGAGCCTCGGGCACAGATACGCAGTATTTT. This encodes CASSLPLAGASGTDTQYF.

This chain uses TRBV28 with TRBJ2-1; D may correspond to TRBD1 or TRBD2 (7 bases each). This CDR3 spans 13 amino acids. CDR1 MDHEN and CDR2 SYDVKM come from the germline V gene. Trimming took 1 base from V and 8 from J, leaving 9 bases between them. CDR3 in DNA: TGTGCCAGCAGTTTATCAGGGGGGGATGAGCAGTTCTTC. It encodes CASSLSGGDEQFF.

The chain has TRBV5-6 and TRBJ2-5; D is unresolved. CDR3 length: 15 residues. Per the germline V gene, CDR1 is SGHDT and CDR2 is YYEEEE. V was trimmed by 0 bases and J by 3 bases, leaving 12 bases between them. The CDR3 DNA is TGTGCCAGCAGCTTGGTTGGGCGGTCAAAAGAGACCCAGTACTTC. Encoded protein: CASSLVGRSKETQYF.

This clone was observed a few times. V usage is TRBV9 and J usage is TRBJ1-4; perhaps TRBD1 as D (6 bases). The CDR3 sequence is 13 residues long. V was clipped by 3 bases and J by 8 bases, with 11 bases between them. The germline gives CDR1 SGDLS, CDR2 YYNGEE. CDR3 protein: CASSAGQTEKLFF. CDR3 bases: TGTGCCAGCAGCGCCGGACAGACCGAAAAACTGTTTTTT.

V usage is TRBV10-1 and J usage is TRBJ2-7, with D possibly TRBD2 on 5 matching bases. The CDR3 loop spans 13 amino acids. Deletions cut 8 bases from V and 0 bases from J, with 11 bases between. The germline V gene has CDR1 WNHNN and CDR2 SYGVQD (reference sequence). Here the CDR3 DNA reads TGCGCCAGCGGACGGGAAAGCTCCTACGAGCAGTACTTC. Translating it yields CASGRESSYEQYF.

The rearrangement uses TRBV28 and TRBJ2-3, with D perhaps TRBD1 (6 bases). Germline CDR1 and CDR2: MDHEN and SYDVKM. The CDR3 runs 15 residues. Trimming cost V 5 bases and J 2 bases, with 14 bases left between them. The DNA of the CDR3 is TGTGCCAGCAGTCAAAGGGGGACCCTCACAGATACGCAGTATTTT. Translation: CASSQRGTLTDTQYF.